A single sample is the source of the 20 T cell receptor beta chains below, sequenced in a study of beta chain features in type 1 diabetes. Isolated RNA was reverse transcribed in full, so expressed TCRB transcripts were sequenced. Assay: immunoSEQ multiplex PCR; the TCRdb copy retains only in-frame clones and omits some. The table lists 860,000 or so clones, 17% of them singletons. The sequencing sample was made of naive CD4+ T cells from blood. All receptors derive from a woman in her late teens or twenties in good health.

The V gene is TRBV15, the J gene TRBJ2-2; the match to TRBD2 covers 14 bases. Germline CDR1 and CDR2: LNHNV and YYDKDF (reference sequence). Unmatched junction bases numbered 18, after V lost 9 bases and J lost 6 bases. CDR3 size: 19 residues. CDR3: CATKVNRGLAGDRPGELFF. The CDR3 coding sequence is TGTGCCACGAAGGTTAACCGGGGACTAGCGGGAGACAGACCCGGGGAGCTGTTTTTT.

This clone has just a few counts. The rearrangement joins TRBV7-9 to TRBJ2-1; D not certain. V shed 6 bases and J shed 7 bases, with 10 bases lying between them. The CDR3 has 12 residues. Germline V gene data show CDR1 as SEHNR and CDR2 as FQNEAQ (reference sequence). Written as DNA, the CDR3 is TGTGCCAGCAGTCGCCAATCTAATGAGCAGTTCTTC. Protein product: CASSRQSNEQFF.

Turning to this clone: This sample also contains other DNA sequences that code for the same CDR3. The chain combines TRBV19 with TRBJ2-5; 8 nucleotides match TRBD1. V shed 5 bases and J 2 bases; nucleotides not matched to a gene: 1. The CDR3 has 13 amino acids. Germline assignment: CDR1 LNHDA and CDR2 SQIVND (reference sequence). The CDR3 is CASSGTGQETQYF. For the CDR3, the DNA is TGTGCCAGTAGTGGGACAGGACAAGAGACCCAGTACTTC.

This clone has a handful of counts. For the CDR3, the DNA is TGTGCCAGCAGTTACCAGGGAGACGAGCAGTACTTC. It encodes CASSYQGDEQYF. V and J are TRBV7-2 and TRBJ2-7, with D perhaps being TRBD1 or TRBD2 (5 bases each). Trimming took 6 bases from V and 5 from J, leaving 11 bases between them. Germline-derived CDR1 and CDR2 are SGHTA and FQGNSA. This CDR3 contains 12 residues.

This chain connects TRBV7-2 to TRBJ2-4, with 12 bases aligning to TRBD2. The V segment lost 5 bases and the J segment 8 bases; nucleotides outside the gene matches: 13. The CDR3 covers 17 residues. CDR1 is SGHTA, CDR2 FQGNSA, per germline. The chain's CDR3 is CASSRVRASGRADIQYF. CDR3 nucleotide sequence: TGTGCCAGCAGCCGAGTGAGGGCTAGCGGGAGGGCCGACATTCAGTACTTC.

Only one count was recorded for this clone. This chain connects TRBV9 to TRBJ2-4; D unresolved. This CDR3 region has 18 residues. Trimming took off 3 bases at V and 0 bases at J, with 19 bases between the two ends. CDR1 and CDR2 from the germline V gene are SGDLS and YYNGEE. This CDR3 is CASSASAQPKLAKNIQYF. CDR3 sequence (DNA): TGTGCCAGCAGCGCATCAGCCCAGCCAAAACTAGCCAAAAACATTCAGTACTTC.

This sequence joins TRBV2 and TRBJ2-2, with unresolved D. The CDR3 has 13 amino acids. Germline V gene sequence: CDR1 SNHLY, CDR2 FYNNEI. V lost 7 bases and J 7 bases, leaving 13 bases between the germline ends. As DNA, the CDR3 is TGTGCCAGCACCATTGACGGTAACGGGGAGCTGTTTTTT. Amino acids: CASTIDGNGELFF.

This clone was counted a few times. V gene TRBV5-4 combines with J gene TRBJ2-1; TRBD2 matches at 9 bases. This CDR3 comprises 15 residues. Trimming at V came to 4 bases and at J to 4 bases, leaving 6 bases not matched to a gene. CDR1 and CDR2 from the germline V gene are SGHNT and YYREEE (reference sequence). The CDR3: CASSPRLAEYNEQFF. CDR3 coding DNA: TGTGCCAGCAGCCCCAGACTAGCGGAGTACAATGAGCAGTTCTTC.

In DNA, the CDR3 is TGTGCCAGCAGGGGACTAGTACCGCGCGAGCAGTACTTC. Protein product: CASRGLVPREQYF. The chain has TRBV2 and TRBJ2-7; 8 bases fit TRBD2. The CDR3 is 13 residues long. CDR1 is SNHLY and CDR2 is FYNNEI in the germline V gene. With V trimmed by 6 bases and J by 6 bases, 7 bases remained unmatched.

CDR3 in DNA: TGTGCCAGCACTTACCAGCGCGAGGCGGAAAAACTGTTTTTT. It encodes CASTYQREAEKLFF. J is TRBJ1-4 and V is TRBV2; no reliable D call. Trimming pared 7 bases from V and 8 bases from J, leaving 17 bases between. The CDR3 sequence is 14 residues long. Germline-derived CDR1 and CDR2 are SNHLY and FYNNEI.

The CDR3, as DNA: TGTGCCAGCAGCCAAGCCCGGGGACTAGGGGTAAACACCGGGGAGCTGTTTTTT. This gives the protein CASSQARGLGVNTGELFF. This chain joins TRBV14 and TRBJ2-2; TRBD2 agrees at 8 bases. CDR1 is SGHDN and CDR2 is FVKESK in the germline V gene. This CDR3 region has 18 residues. V shed 1 base and J 2 bases; nucleotides not matched to a gene: 9.

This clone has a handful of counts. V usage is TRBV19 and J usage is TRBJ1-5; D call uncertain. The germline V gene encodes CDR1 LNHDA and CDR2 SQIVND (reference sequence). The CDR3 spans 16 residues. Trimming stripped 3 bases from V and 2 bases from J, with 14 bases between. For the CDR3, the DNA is TGTGCCAGTAGTATTGGCGTTAGAGGTGGCAATCAGCCCCAGCATTTT. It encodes CASSIGVRGGNQPQHF.

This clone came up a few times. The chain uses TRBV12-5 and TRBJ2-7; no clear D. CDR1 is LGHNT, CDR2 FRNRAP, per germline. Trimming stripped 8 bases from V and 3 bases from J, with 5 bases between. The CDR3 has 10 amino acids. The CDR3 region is CASLRYEQYF. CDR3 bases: TGTGCTAGTCTGCGCTACGAGCAGTACTTC.

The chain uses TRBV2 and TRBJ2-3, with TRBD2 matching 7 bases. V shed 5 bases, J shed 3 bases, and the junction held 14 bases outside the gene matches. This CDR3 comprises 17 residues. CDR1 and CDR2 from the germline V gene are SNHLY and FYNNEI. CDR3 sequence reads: CASSPLGAGPTTDTQYF. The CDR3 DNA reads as TGTGCCAGCAGTCCCCTCGGAGCGGGACCAACGACAGATACGCAGTATTTT.

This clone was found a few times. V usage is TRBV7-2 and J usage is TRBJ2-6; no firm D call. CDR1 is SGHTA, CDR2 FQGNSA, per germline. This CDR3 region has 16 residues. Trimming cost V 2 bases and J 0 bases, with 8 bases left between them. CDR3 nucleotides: TGTGCCAGCAGCTTAATCGCCCTCTCTGGGGCCAACGTCCTGACTTTC. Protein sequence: CASSLIALSGANVLTF.

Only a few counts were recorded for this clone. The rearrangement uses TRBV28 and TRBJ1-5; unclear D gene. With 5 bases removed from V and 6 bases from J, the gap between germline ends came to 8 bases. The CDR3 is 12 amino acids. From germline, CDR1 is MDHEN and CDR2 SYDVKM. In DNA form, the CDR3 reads TGTGCCAGCAGTCAAGAGGTTCAGCCCCAGCATTTT. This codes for CASSQEVQPQHF.

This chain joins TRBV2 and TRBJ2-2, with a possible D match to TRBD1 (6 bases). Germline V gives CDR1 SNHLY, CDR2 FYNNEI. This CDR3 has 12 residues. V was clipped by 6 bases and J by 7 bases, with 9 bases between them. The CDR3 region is CASSRGIGELFF. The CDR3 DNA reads TGTGCCAGCAGCAGGGGTATCGGGGAGCTGTTTTTT.

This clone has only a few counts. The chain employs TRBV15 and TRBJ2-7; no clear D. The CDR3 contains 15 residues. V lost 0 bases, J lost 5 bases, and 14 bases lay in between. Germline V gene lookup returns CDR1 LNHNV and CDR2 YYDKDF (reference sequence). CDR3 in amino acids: CATSRDRVRRDEQYF. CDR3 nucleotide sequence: TGTGCCACCAGCAGAGATCGGGTCAGACGTGACGAGCAGTACTTC.

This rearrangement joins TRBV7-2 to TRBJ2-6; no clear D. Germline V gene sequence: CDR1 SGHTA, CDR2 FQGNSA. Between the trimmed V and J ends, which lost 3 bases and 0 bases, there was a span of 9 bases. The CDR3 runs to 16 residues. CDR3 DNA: TGTGCCAGCAGCTTCTCAAGGAACTCTGGGGCCAACGTCCTGACTTTC. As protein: CASSFSRNSGANVLTF.

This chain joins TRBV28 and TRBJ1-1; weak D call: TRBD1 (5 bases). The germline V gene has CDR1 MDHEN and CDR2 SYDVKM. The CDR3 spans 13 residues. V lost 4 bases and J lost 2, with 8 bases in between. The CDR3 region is CASSSDRNTEAFF. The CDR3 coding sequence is TGTGCCAGCAGTTCAGACAGAAACACTGAAGCTTTCTTT.